Listed below are T cell receptor beta chains from one sample, sequenced in a study of Graves' ophthalmopathy and Graves' hyperthyroidism. TCRdb passed the multiplex PCR reads through MiXCR, listing each CDR3 protein once. Altogether a few hundred thousand distinct CDR3 sequences are present, around 20% being singletons, with the ten largest covering roughly 1.4%. The sample comprised peripheral blood. All receptors come from a woman in her late teens or twenties with Graves' ophthalmopathy. Both conserved end residues are part of each CDR3. The D gene is left open where the match is weak. Only some rows state a clone size, as once, few, many or a class for expanded clones.

>TRBV7-9|many|TRBD1|TRBJ1-1
TGTGCCAGCAGCCCCGGGACAGGGTTATCGGACACTGAAGCTTTCTTT
CASSPGTGLSDTEAFF
>TRBV5-4|few|TRBD2|TRBJ2-7
TGTGCCAGCAGCTTGCGGCGGGGGGGCCCCTACGAGCAGTACTTC
CASSLRRGGPYEQYF
>TRBV28|-|TRBD1|TRBJ1-2
TGTGCCAGCAGCGAGACAGGGGCTTTTGGCTACACCTTC
CASSETGAFGYTF
>TRBV5-5|many|-|TRBJ1-5
TGTGCCAGCAGCTTTTTGATAGGTGTGCCCCAGCATTTT
CASSFLIGVPQHF
>TRBV11-1|-|TRBD2|TRBJ2-2
TGTGCCAGCAGCCCCCGTAGCGGGAGGGCCGACTGGGCCGGGGAGCTGTTTTTT
CASSPRSGRADWAGELFF
>TRBV28|many|-|TRBJ1-1
TGTGCCAGCAGCCCGGGACCGGCGAACACTGAAGCTTTCTTT
CASSPGPANTEAFF
>TRBV28|-|-|TRBJ2-2
TGTGCCAGCAGTTCAAGACAGTTCGCGAACACCGGGGAGCTGTTTTTT
CASSSRQFANTGELFF
>TRBV7-3|many|TRBD2|TRBJ2-4
TGTGCCAGCAGTTTTAGCGGGGGTGCCAAAAACATTCAGTACTTC
CASSFSGGAKNIQYF
>TRBV27|many|TRBD1|TRBJ2-7
TGTGCCAGCAAGAGGGGGTGGGTGTCCTCAGGGACAGCACCCGAGCAGTACTTC
CASKRGWVSSGTAPEQYF
>TRBV11-1|many|TRBD2|TRBJ2-2
TGTGCCAGCAGCTCCCGACTAGCGGGGAACACCGGGGAGCTGTTTTTT
CASSSRLAGNTGELFF
>TRBV11-2|-|TRBD1|TRBJ1-2
TGTGCCAGCAGCTACCGGACAGGGGGGGATTACTATGGCTACACCTTC
CASSYRTGGDYYGYTF
>TRBV6-2/TRBV6-3|many|-|TRBJ1-2
TGTGCCAGCAGTTACGGAGGGTCCTATGGCTACACCTTC
CASSYGGSYGYTF
>TRBV6-1|many|-|TRBJ1-5
TGTGCCAGCAGTGTTCTCGTGGGGGACGCCCACAATCAGCCCCAGCATTTT
CASSVLVGDAHNQPQHF